Listed here is a single T cell receptor (beta chain). The germline V gene encodes CDR1 SGHVS and CDR2 FQNEAQ. Trimming removed 0 bases from V and 11 bases from J, with 13 bases in between. The CDR3 covers 13 residues. The sample originates from a study of blood T cells in healthy people across ages. The use of a sample-barcoded 5' primer and a J-beta primer mix characterized a second PCR of roughly 7 to 11 cycles. TCRdb used MiXCR to reprocess the 5' RACE reads, holding one entry per CDR3 protein. The repertoire holds about 500,000 distinct CDR3 sequences, with about 24% as singletons. The data also belong to a second study, concerning T cells of mothers and their children.

This clonotype originated in a boy younger than 18 in good health. The specimen sequenced was blood. The chain recombines TRBV7-8 with TRBJ2-5, with D possibly being TRBD2 (5 bases). CDR3: CASSLAVGWEQYF. In nucleotides, the CDR3 is TGTGCCAGCAGCTTAGCGGTGGGATGGGAGCAGTACTTC.